This T cell receptor beta chain is drawn from a study of chemoradiotherapy in HPV16-positive cancers. Study at large: Candidate HPV-specific clones and shared TCR motifs came from two HPV16-positive patients. Broader study findings: Candidate HPV-specific clones and E7-related TCR motifs grew in tumor during treatment. HPV-specific T cells were functionally defined from only two HPV16-positive patients.

Comment on this clone: The antigen remains unidentified.

The J segment lost 2 bases and the V segment lost 1 base, leaving 7 bases of the junction unmatched. Germline V gene data show CDR1 as SGHAT and CDR2 as FQNNGV. CDR3 length: 16 residues. Samples were taken several times over chemoradiotherapy. Assay used: immunoSEQ multiplex PCR; TCRdb lists only in-frame clones, some missing. The sample lists about 5,400 clones, 89% occurring once. This chain joins TRBV11-2 and TRBJ2-5, with TRBD1 matching over 7 bases. This TCR was sampled from a human donor with HPV-associated anogenital cancer. Specimen: blood, collected from a patient who underwent chemoradiotherapy. The DNA for the CDR3 is TGTGCCAGCAGCTTAGGAGCAGGGGGAACGCAAGAGACCCAGTACTTC. Its protein product is CASSLGAGGTQETQYF.